The 15 T cell receptor beta chains reported below all come from one sample, sequenced in a study of blood T cell repertoires in COVID-19 (TCRdb year 2020). Receptor libraries were prepared by the immunoSEQ multiplex PCR assay. This immuneACCESS table, as held by TCRdb, lists in-frame sequences with V and J called but not all clones. Of the missing ones, under half trace to an unresolved V gene in checked studies; the others have no known cause. The sample records 150,000 or so clones, roughly 86% of which are singletons. The ten largest clonotypes hold 0.99% of the sample. Sequenced sample: peripheral blood. Source of these receptors: a man aged 18 to 30 with acute or convalescent COVID-19.

The rearrangement links TRBV11-2 to TRBJ2-7; TRBD2 aligns across 13 bases. CDR3 size: 14 residues. The germline V gene encodes CDR1 SGHAT and CDR2 FQNNGV. The V gene end was trimmed by 2 bases and the J gene end by 10 bases; junction bases not matched to a gene: 5. The CDR3 sequence is CASSLRLAGGSQYF. The CDR3 DNA is TGTGCCAGCAGCTTAAGACTAGCGGGGGGTTCCCAGTACTTC. Combining the CDR3 with reference TRBV11-2 and TRBJ2-7 gives the whole variable domain EAGVAQSPRYKIIEKRQSVAFWCNPISGHATLYWYQQILGQGPKLLIQFQNNGVVDDSQLPKDRFSAERLKGVDSTLKIQPAKLEDSAVYLCASSLRLAGGSQYFGPGTRLTVT.

The genes are TRBV18 and TRBJ2-5; perhaps TRBD2 as D (5 bases). In germline, CDR1 is KGHSH, CDR2 LQKENI. Trimming took off 1 base at V and 1 base at J, with 10 bases between the two ends. CDR3 length: 15 residues. CDR3 DNA sequence: TGTGCCAGCTCACCACTAGCGTCCAGCCAAGAGACCCAGTACTTC. Its translation is CASSPLASSQETQYF.

This chain links TRBV4-2 with TRBJ2-2; a weak D match, TRBD1 (5 bases). Germline V gene data show CDR1 as LGHNA and CDR2 as YNFKEQ. V dropped 4 bases and J dropped 6 bases, with 9 bases sitting between them. CDR3 length equals 13 residues. Here the CDR3 DNA reads TGTGCCAGCAGCCTCGACAGCGCCGGGGAGCTGTTTTTT. It codes for CASSLDSAGELFF.

This rearrangement joins TRBV4-1 to TRBJ2-7; 8 bases match TRBD1. The germline V gene has CDR1 MGHRA and CDR2 YSYEKL. The CDR3 has 14 amino acids. V dropped 4 bases and J dropped 2; count of bases not matched to a gene: 4. The CDR3 loop reads CASSPGQGAYEQYV. The CDR3 coding sequence is TGCGCCAGCAGCCCTGGACAGGGAGCCTACGAGCAGTACGTC.

The chain is built from TRBV7-8 and TRBJ1-3; TRBD1 matches at 7 bases. Trimming took 5 bases from V and 3 from J; bases not matched to a gene: 7. The CDR3 contains 15 residues. CDR1 SGHVS and CDR2 FQNEAQ come from the germline V gene. This CDR3 reads CASSTGTVYGNTIYF. DNA of the CDR3: TGTGCCAGCAGCACAGGGACAGTATATGGAAACACCATATATTTT.

V gene TRBV30 combines with J gene TRBJ1-2; the D gene is possibly TRBD1 (6 bases). V lost 6 bases and J lost 0, with 14 bases in between. CDR3 length equals 14 residues. CDR1 is GTSNPN and CDR2 is SVGIG in the germline V gene (reference sequence). CDR3 in DNA: TGTGCCTGCCGACAGGCTAGGGCTAACTATGGCTACACCTTC. Residues: CACRQARANYGYTF.

This clone was seen just once. J is TRBJ2-1 and V is TRBV7-3, with D tentatively TRBD1 (5 bases). Trimming took off 5 bases at V and 2 bases at J, with 16 bases between the two ends. The germline V gene encodes CDR1 SGHTA and CDR2 FQGTGA. There are 16 residues in the CDR3. The CDR3 sequence: CASSPTGRTTYNEQFF. The CDR3 nucleotides are TGTGCCAGCAGCCCCACGGGCCGGACAACCTACAATGAGCAGTTCTTC.

CDR3 sequence (DNA): TGTGCCAGCAGGGGCCAGACAGGGAATGAAAAACTGTTTTTT. Translating gives CASRGQTGNEKLFF. The chain carries TRBV6-6 and TRBJ1-4; 7 bases align to TRBD1. CDR3 size: 14 residues. Germline V lookup: CDR1 MNHNY, CDR2 SVGAGI (reference sequence). The ends lost 6 bases at V and 5 bases at J; junction bases unmatched: 6.

V gene TRBV12-3 or TRBV12-4 combines with J gene TRBJ1-2; D not certain. The CDR3 covers 13 residues. V lost 1 base, J lost 2 bases, and 5 bases lay in between. In DNA form, the CDR3 reads TGTGCCAGCAGTTTAGAACGGAACTATGGCTACACCTTC. This codes for CASSLERNYGYTF.

V is TRBV7-9 and J is TRBJ1-1; D might be TRBD1 (5 bases). CDR3 length equals 13 residues. V lost 5 bases, J lost 1 base, and 8 bases lay in between. The V gene's germline CDR1 is SEHNR and CDR2 FQNEAQ (reference sequence). The CDR3 sequence: CASSPGQNTEAFF. The CDR3 nucleotides are TGTGCCAGCAGCCCTGGACAGAACACTGAAGCTTTCTTT.

V and J are TRBV19 and TRBJ1-5, with a tentative D call TRBD1 (5 bases). Trimming removed 0 bases at V and 7 bases at J, with 7 bases between. The length of the CDR3 is 13 residues. CDR1 and CDR2 from the germline V gene are LNHDA and SQIVND (reference sequence). This chain's CDR3 is CASSIDRVQPQHF. In DNA form, the CDR3 reads TGTGCCAGTAGTATAGACAGGGTACAGCCCCAGCATTTT.

The chain links TRBV14 to TRBJ1-6, with D possibly being TRBD1 (5 bases). Trimming took 0 bases from V and 10 from J, leaving 10 bases between them. The length of the CDR3 is 14 residues. Germline CDR1 SGHDN, CDR2 FVKESK. The CDR3: CASSQDRVGSPLHF. CDR3 nucleotide sequence: TGTGCCAGCAGCCAAGACAGGGTTGGCTCACCCCTCCACTTT.

The chain joins TRBV10-3 to TRBJ2-7; TRBD1 matches 7 bases. The CDR3 is 12 amino acids. V shed 6 bases and J 7 bases; nucleotides not matched to a gene: 6. CDR1 and CDR2 (germline): ENHRY, SYGVKD. The CDR3 sequence is CAIRHQGEEQYF. The CDR3 nucleotides are TGTGCCATCAGGCACCAGGGGGAAGAGCAGTACTTC.

The V gene is TRBV7-2, the J gene TRBJ1-5; 7 bases agree with TRBD1. Germline V gene lookup returns CDR1 SGHTA and CDR2 FQGNSA. The V segment lost 3 bases and the J segment 3 bases; nucleotides outside the gene matches: 5. CDR3 length: 15 amino acids. The CDR3 bases are TGTGCCAGCAGCTTCCAGACAGGGAACAATCAGCCCCAGCATTTT. Residues: CASSFQTGNNQPQHF.

This chain connects TRBV19 to TRBJ1-3, with TRBD1 matching over 8 bases. The V segment lost 5 bases and the J segment 2 bases; nucleotides outside the gene matches: 11. This CDR3 has 17 amino acids. CDR1 is LNHDA, CDR2 SQIVND, per germline (reference sequence). DNA of the CDR3: TGTGCCAGTAGTCGAATTCAGGGGGCGCCCCCTGGAAACACCATATATTTT. Amino acids: CASSRIQGAPPGNTIYF.